This is a list of T cell receptor beta chains from one sample in a study of T cells in Graves' hyperthyroidism and ophthalmopathy. A single record per CDR3 protein comes from TCRdb applying MiXCR to the multiplex PCR reads. The data show around 350,000 distinct CDR3 sequences, 15% to 19% seen once. Material: blood. These receptors originate from a young woman with Graves' hyperthyroidism that later progressed to Graves' ophthalmopathy. Both conserved end residues are part of each CDR3. D genes are given only for firm matches. Only part of the rows carry a size: once, few, many, or a class if the clone is expanded.

>14|TRBJ2-1|TRBV20-1|few|.
CSARDLTGFHEQFF
TGCAGTGCTAGAGACCTAACAGGGTTCCATGAGCAGTTCTTC
>16|TRBJ2-1|TRBV6-5|many|TRBD2
CASSYSGTSGDNEQFF
TGTGCCAGCAGTTACTCAGGGACTAGCGGGGACAATGAGCAGTTCTTC
>14|TRBJ1-5|TRBV20-1|few|.
CSARDPRSNQPQHF
TGCAGTGCTAGAGATCCCAGGAGCAATCAGCCCCAGCATTTT
>14|TRBJ2-1|TRBV3-1|many|.
CASSQGGRGNEQFF
TGTGCCAGCAGCCAAGGGGGACGGGGGAATGAGCAGTTCTTC
>12|TRBJ2-1|TRBV27|many|.
CASSRTTNEQFF
TGTGCCAGCAGTCGTACGACCAATGAGCAGTTCTTC
>15|TRBJ2-7|TRBV27|many|.
CASSFGRGPLYEQYF
TGTGCCAGCAGTTTCGGGCGGGGGCCCTTATACGAGCAGTACTTC
>13|TRBJ2-1|TRBV6-1|many|TRBD2
CASSVTSRNEQFF
TGTGCCAGCAGTGTGACTAGCAGAAATGAGCAGTTCTTC
>15|TRBJ2-1|TRBV3-1|many|TRBD2
CASTVSGRALNEQFF
TGTGCCAGCACCGTGAGCGGGAGGGCCTTGAATGAGCAGTTCTTC
>14|TRBJ2-3|TRBV5-4|few|.
CASRKGTVTDTQYF
TGTGCCAGCAGAAAGGGGACGGTGACAGATACGCAGTATTTT
>13|TRBJ1-1|TRBV30|many|.
CAWSVHSKNEAFF
TGTGCCTGGAGTGTCCACAGCAAAAATGAAGCTTTCTTT
>15|TRBJ2-7|TRBV6-2/TRBV6-3|.|TRBD2
CASRPVRKRDHEQYF
TGTGCCAGCAGGCCGGTTCGTAAGCGGGACCACGAGCAGTACTTC
>18|TRBJ2-7|TRBV12-3/TRBV12-4|many|TRBD2
CASSLGLAGGTLSYEQYF
TGTGCCAGCAGTTTAGGGCTAGCGGGAGGGACTCTCTCCTACGAGCAGTACTTC
>16|TRBJ2-1|TRBV6-2/TRBV6-3|.|TRBD2
CASSRAGTSGGNEQFF
TGTGCCAGCAGCCGCGCCGGGACTAGTGGGGGCAATGAGCAGTTCTTC
>17|TRBJ1-2|TRBV6-1|many|TRBD1
CASSTGTGTYPAYGYTF
TGTGCCAGCAGTACCGGGACAGGAACATACCCCGCCTATGGCTACACCTTC
>18|TRBJ2-6|TRBV27|.|TRBD1
CASSLFGTGPSGANVLTF
TGTGCCAGCAGTTTATTTGGGACAGGACCCTCTGGGGCCAACGTCCTGACTTTC
>13|TRBJ2-7|TRBV30|many|.
CATRVLSSYEQYF
TGTGCCACCCGGGTCCTAAGCTCCTACGAGCAGTACTTC
>17|TRBJ2-2|TRBV4-2|.|.
CASSQDWAQGRTGELYF
TGTGCCAGCAGCCAAGATTGGGCCCAAGGGAGGACCGGGGAGCTGTATTTT
>13|TRBJ2-7|TRBV6-1|few|.
CASSYPQGYEQYF
TGTGCCAGCAGTTATCCACAGGGTTACGAGCAGTACTTC
>15|TRBJ2-2|TRBV6-1|many|.
CASSPQTDDTGELFF
TGTGCCAGCAGTCCTCAGACAGATGACACCGGGGAGCTGTTTTTT
>15|TRBJ2-5|TRBV29-1|few|TRBD2
CGVEPGGLVEETQYF
TGCGGCGTTGAGCCGGGGGGACTCGTGGAGGAGACCCAGTACTTC
>18|TRBJ2-1|TRBV11-2|few|.
CASSGSGLRGWSYNEQFF
TGTGCCAGCAGCGGCTCGGGACTCCGGGGATGGTCCTACAATGAGCAGTTCTTC
>14|TRBJ2-3|TRBV12-3/TRBV12-4|many|.
CASSLMVPPDTQYF
TGTGCCAGCAGTTTAATGGTTCCCCCAGATACGCAGTATTTT
>15|TRBJ2-1|TRBV14|.|TRBD1
CASSPRGTGPNEQFF
TGTGCCAGCAGTCCTCGGGGGACAGGGCCCAATGAGCAGTTCTTC
>15|TRBJ1-3|TRBV5-1|few|TRBD1
CASSLTGGTGNTIYF
TGCGCCAGCAGCTTGACAGGGGGGACTGGAAACACCATATATTTT
>15|TRBJ2-7|TRBV10-3|few|TRBD1
CAISGEDRGTLEQYF
TGTGCCATCAGTGGGGAGGACAGGGGGACCCTCGAGCAGTACTTC
>16|TRBJ1-4|TRBV7-9|.|.
CASSLEWSKRIEKLFF
TGTGCCAGCAGCTTAGAGTGGTCGAAAAGGATTGAAAAACTGTTTTTT
>14|TRBJ2-3|TRBV6-1|few|.
CASTPWAATDTQYF
TGTGCCAGCACCCCGTGGGCAGCTACAGATACGCAGTATTTT
>15|TRBJ1-4|TRBV27|.|TRBD1
CASSPPGQGREKLFF
TGTGCCAGCAGTCCTCCGGGACAGGGACGTGAAAAACTGTTTTTT
>14|TRBJ1-1|TRBV28|many|TRBD1
CASSLQGAGTEAFF
TGTGCCAGCAGTTTACAGGGGGCGGGAACTGAAGCTTTCTTT
>15|TRBJ2-4|TRBV15|.|.
CATSSQALMKNIQYF
TGTGCCACCAGCAGCCAGGCTCTAATGAAAAACATTCAGTACTTC
>16|TRBJ2-1|TRBV6-2/TRBV6-3|.|TRBD2
CASSGTSGSSYNEQFF
TGTGCCAGCAGTGGGACTAGCGGGAGCTCCTACAATGAGCAGTTCTTC
>16|TRBJ1-1|TRBV10-3|few|TRBD1
CAISEARGRKNTEAFF
TGTGCCATCAGTGAGGCCAGGGGGCGGAAGAACACTGAAGCTTTCTTT
>18|TRBJ1-4|TRBV6-1|many|.
CASSEFWLGSATNEKLFF
TGTGCCAGCAGTGAATTTTGGTTGGGCAGTGCAACTAATGAAAAACTGTTTTTT
>16|TRBJ2-7|TRBV29-1|.|TRBD2
CSVENKGGGNSYEQYF
TGCAGCGTTGAAAATAAGGGCGGGGGGAACTCCTACGAGCAGTACTTC
>15|TRBJ1-2|TRBV6-1|.|.
CASSSNRIANYSYTF
TGTGCCAGCAGTTCAAACAGGATAGCTAACTATAGCTACACCTTC
>15|TRBJ2-4|TRBV6-1|.|.
CASSPLGLAKNIQYF
TGTGCCAGCAGTCCCCTAGGGCTAGCCAAAAACATTCAGTACTTC
>16|TRBJ2-7|TRBV29-1|many|.
CSVEDGEAGGSVEQYF
TGCAGCGTTGAAGATGGGGAGGCAGGGGGGTCCGTCGAGCAGTACTTC
>14|TRBJ1-2|TRBV13|.|TRBD1
CASSGQGSNYGYTF
TGTGCCAGCAGCGGACAGGGATCCAACTATGGCTACACCTTC
>16|TRBJ2-3|TRBV5-1|many|.
CASSRYDGGTTDTQYF
TGCGCCAGCAGCCGGTACGACGGAGGAACCACAGATACGCAGTATTTT
>14|TRBJ2-5|TRBV2|medium-sized|TRBD1
CASSGTGSGETQYF
TGTGCCAGCAGTGGGACAGGGAGTGGTGAGACCCAGTACTTC
>14|TRBJ2-1|TRBV10-2|.|TRBD2
CASGSGGGPNEQFF
TGCGCCAGCGGGTCGGGGGGGGGTCCCAATGAGCAGTTCTTC
>14|TRBJ2-2|TRBV28|.|.
CASNADGPAGELFF
TGTGCCAGCAACGCGGACGGCCCCGCCGGGGAGCTGTTTTTT
>16|TRBJ2-3|TRBV28|many|TRBD2
CASSFGAGGRTDTQYF
TGTGCCAGCAGTTTCGGAGCGGGAGGGAGAACAGATACGCAGTATTTT
>12|TRBJ1-2|TRBV29-1|few|.
CSVEEWAGGYTF
TGCAGCGTTGAAGAGTGGGCTGGAGGCTACACCTTC
>18|TRBJ2-3|TRBV9|.|TRBD2
CASSDTVLAGGNTDTQYF
TGTGCCAGCAGCGACACCGTATTAGCGGGAGGGAACACAGATACGCAGTATTTT
>13|TRBJ2-1|TRBV15|few|TRBD2
CATRAGGNNEQFF
TGTGCCACCAGGGCGGGAGGTAACAATGAGCAGTTCTTC
>18|TRBJ1-3|TRBV28|many|TRBD1
CASSYHFGRQGVGNTIYF
TGTGCCAGCAGTTATCATTTTGGGAGACAGGGCGTAGGAAACACCATATATTTT
>14|TRBJ2-7|TRBV5-1|.|.
CASSLDSGSREQYF
TGCGCCAGCAGCTTGGATTCGGGGTCGCGCGAGCAGTACTTC
>15|TRBJ2-3|TRBV5-1|many|TRBD1
CASSVLGQGTDTQYF
TGCGCCAGCAGCGTGCTGGGACAGGGCACAGATACGCAGTATTTT
>13|TRBJ2-5|TRBV19|few|.
CASSSRGVETQYF
TGTGCCAGTAGTTCCCGGGGAGTGGAGACCCAGTACTTC
>18|TRBJ1-1|TRBV20-1|.|TRBD1
CSARDIMRRTGGLTEAFF
TGCAGTGCTAGAGATATAATGCGGCGGACAGGGGGTCTCACTGAAGCTTTCTTT
>16|TRBJ2-1|TRBV11-2|.|.
CASSLVWVRSYNEQFF
TGTGCCAGCAGCTTAGTTTGGGTCCGCTCCTACAATGAGCAGTTCTTC